This is a list of T cell receptor beta chains from one sample in a study of shared T cell receptors in the human thymus. Clones were read by immunoSEQ multiplex PCR, and TCRdb kept only the in-frame ones, dropping some. Among hundreds of thousands of clones listed, around three quarters were seen once. These same data were also listed under a study on human thymus T cells.

The material sequenced was thymocytes. Receptors were obtained from a boy under three years old with a congenital heart defect. The CDR3 runs from the conserved cysteine through the conserved F or W.

V gene	J gene	CDR3 protein
TRBV7-2	TRBJ1-2	CASGNRGGYTF
TRBV2	TRBJ1-1	CASISGAPEAFF
TRBV10-3	TRBJ1-2	CAISLGRGPYGYTF
TRBV4-2	TRBJ2-5	CASSQDRDWRETQYF
TRBV12-5	TRBJ2-2	CASGWPHDKNTGELFF
TRBV7-7	TRBJ2-5	CASSPIAGETQYF
TRBV7-3	TRBJ2-7	CASSLAGQGAGEQYF
TRBV5-5	TRBJ1-4	CASNRRDPWTGYATNEKLFF
TRBV18	TRBJ2-7	CASSPEGYEQYF
TRBV4-3	TRBJ2-2	CASSQREYLQPGAGELFF
TRBV19	TRBJ1-5	CASSPGQHGQPQHF
TRBV6-1	TRBJ2-7	CASSEGLAEGYEQYF
TRBV5-1	TRBJ2-3	CASSPGVTPDTQYF
TRBV7-9	TRBJ2-5	CASSPRETQYF